A single sample gave rise to the 26 T cell receptor beta chains below, sequenced in a study of T cells in Graves' hyperthyroidism and ophthalmopathy (dated by TCRdb to about 2019). Library preparation used multiplex PCR. The listed sequencing device is Illumina HiSeq 2000. The TCR beta CDR3 regions were amplified from RNA transcripts. The first round of RT-PCR for the TCR CDR3 was performed with the HTBI primer set and the Qiagen OneStep RT-PCR kit. TCRdb redid the processing of the public reads, applying fastp at Q25 and MiXCR, and retained in-frame beta chains. Each entry is one CDR3 protein sequence, shown with its most common DNA and genes. The sample profile shows 500,000 to 600,000 distinct CDR3 sequences; 46% of them were found once. Roughly 7.7% of the sample lies in the top ten. Source material: peripheral blood or thyroid tissue (not recorded which). Every receptor here comes from a young woman with Graves' hyperthyroidism.

The CDR3 spells CSVALGGQPQHF. The CDR3 nucleotides read TGCAGCGTGGCCCTGGGAGGGCAGCCCCAGCATTTT. This chain joins TRBV29-1 and TRBJ1-5; D gene uncertain. V lost 6 bases and J lost 7, with 13 bases in between. CDR1 and CDR2 from the germline V gene are SQVTM and ANQGSEA. CDR3 length equals 12 residues.

The CDR3 region is CASSPPVSTPYEQYF. The CDR3, as DNA: TGTGCCAGCTCACCACCGGTATCTACCCCCTACGAGCAGTACTTC. This chain links TRBV18 with TRBJ2-7; no clear D. The CDR3 has 15 amino acids. Germline lookup yields CDR1 KGHSH and CDR2 LQKENI. Deletions cut 0 bases from V and 2 bases from J, with 11 bases between.

The J gene is TRBJ1-2, the V gene TRBV10-3; a possible D gene is TRBD1 (6 bases). CDR1 ENHRY and CDR2 SYGVKD come from the germline V gene. The CDR3 totals 10 residues. Trimming took off 6 bases at V and 7 bases at J, with 6 bases between the two ends. CDR3 nucleotide sequence: TGTGCCATCAGGGGGGCTGGCTACACCTTC. It yields the protein CAIRGAGYTF.

The chain has TRBV7-2 and TRBJ1-1; 9 bases line up with TRBD1. The germline CDR1 and CDR2 sequences are SGHTA and FQGNSA. CDR3 length equals 12 residues. The J segment lost 5 bases and the V segment lost 8 bases, leaving 3 bases of the junction unmatched. The CDR3 reads CASGTGRTEAFF. CDR3 sequence (DNA): TGTGCCAGCGGGACAGGGCGGACTGAAGCTTTCTTT. The variable domain in full, completed from reference TRBV7-2 and TRBJ1-1, reads GAGVSQSPSNKVTEKGKDVELRCDPISGHTALYWYRQSLGQGLEFLIYFQGNSAPDKSGLPSDRFSAERTGGSVSTLTIQRTQQEDSAVYLCASGTGRTEAFFGQGTRLTVV.

This clonotype appeared many times. The V and J genes are TRBV6-2 or TRBV6-3 and TRBJ1-6; maybe TRBD1 (5 bases). V dropped 6 bases and J dropped 7 bases, with 13 bases sitting between them. The CDR3 sequence is 14 residues long. Looked up from germline, CDR1 is MNHEY and CDR2 is SVGEGT. The CDR3 reads CASREYRTNSPLHF. CDR3 in DNA: TGTGCCAGCAGAGAATACAGGACGAATTCACCCCTCCACTTT.

This chain connects TRBV7-9 to TRBJ1-5; no clear D. The CDR3 has 16 residues. The V gene lost 5 bases and the J gene lost 5 bases, with 19 bases spanning the gap. Germline values: CDR1 SEHNR, CDR2 FQNEAQ (reference sequence). The CDR3 DNA is TGTGCCAGCAGCCCCTTCGGTGACGGGGATTATCAGCCCCAGCATTTT. It specifies CASSPFGDGDYQPQHF.

This clonotype was counted a single time. A read error is likely, as this CDR3 ends without the conserved phenylalanine or tryptophan. No DNA is shown, since the ends of the CDR3 on it are uncertain; the CDR3 is the one TCRdb lists. The chain combines TRBV2 with TRBJ1-5. Germline CDR1 SNHLY, CDR2 FYNNEI. The CDR3 comprises 8 residues, both ends counted. The CDR3 spells CASSSGSP.

The CDR3 reads CASSLTQDVYEQYF. In nucleotides, the CDR3 is TGTGCCAGCAGCTTAACTCAAGACGTCTACGAGCAGTACTTC. The gene calls are TRBV7-9 and TRBJ2-7; D ambiguous. The CDR3 is 14 amino acids. Germline V lookup: CDR1 SEHNR, CDR2 FQNEAQ (reference sequence). The V and J ends lost 2 bases and 3 bases respectively, with 11 bases between them.

A note on this clonotype: The junction differs from germline at one of its ends, possibly a read error. This sequence joins TRBV9 and TRBJ2-7; TRBD1 aligns across 10 bases. CDR1 SGDLS and CDR2 YYNGEE come from the germline V gene. The CDR3 runs to 16 residues. The CDR3 loop reads CASSVGETGGFGELYF. Here the CDR3 DNA reads TGTGCCAGCAGCGTAGGGGAGACAGGGGGCTTCGGGGAGCTGTACTTC.

The chain is built from TRBV20-1 and TRBJ2-7; a weak D match, TRBD2 (6 bases). The J call may be in error: the DNA end matches TRBJ2-1 better. CDR1 DFQATT and CDR2 SNEGSKA come from the germline V gene (reference sequence). The CDR3 runs to 13 residues. The CDR3 loop is CSVGGAGPGEQFF. The CDR3, as DNA: TGCAGTGTAGGAGGGGCGGGGCCCGGTGAGCAGTTCTTC.

The V call is TRBV6-4, the J call TRBJ1-3, with D hard to call. V was cut by 0 bases and J by 9 bases, with 9 bases left in between. The germline V gene encodes CDR1 MRHNA and CDR2 SNTAGT. This CDR3 has 13 residues. The CDR3 nucleotides read TGTGCCAGCAGTGACTCTAGCGGGAGCACCATATATTTT. Amino acids: CASSDSSGSTIYF.

This clonotype came up once. The gene calls are TRBV20-1 and TRBJ2-5; possible D gene TRBD1, 6 bases. The CDR3 runs 14 residues. The V gene lost 5 bases and the J gene lost 4 bases, with 17 bases spanning the gap. Germline CDR1 is DFQATT and CDR2 is SNEGSKA (reference sequence). CDR3 region: CSAYLPRGRETQYF. The CDR3, as DNA: TGCAGTGCTTACTTACCCAGGGGAAGAGAGACCCAGTACTTC.

Note on this clonotype: One junction end does not reproduce the germline sequence, and a read error may be involved. The chain links TRBV7-6 to TRBJ1-2; D may be TRBD1 (5 bases). This CDR3 has 13 amino acids. The germline V gene has CDR1 SGHVS and CDR2 FNYEAQ. CDR3 in amino acids: CASSGGWGYDYTF. The CDR3 region has the DNA TGTGCCAGCAGCGGGGGGTGGGGCTATGACTACACCTTC.

In this sample, this clonotype turned up many times. The rearrangement links TRBV6-2 or TRBV6-3 to TRBJ1-2; 9 nucleotides align to TRBD1. The CDR3 loop spans 13 amino acids. V trimming: 5 bases; J trimming: 8 bases; junction bases outside the gene matches: 6. Germline values: CDR1 MNHEY, CDR2 SVGEGT. The CDR3 sequence is CASSEWDREGYTF. The CDR3 coding sequence is TGTGCCAGCAGTGAATGGGACAGGGAAGGCTACACCTTC.

In this sample, this clonotype turned up a few times. The chain recombines TRBV6-6 with TRBJ2-7; 9 positions match TRBD2. Per germline, CDR1 MNHNY and CDR2 SVGAGI (reference sequence). Trimming at V came to 1 base and at J to 1 base, leaving 11 bases not matched to a gene. CDR3 length: 18 residues. CDR3 in DNA: TGTGCCAGCAGTTACTTGCGGGAGGGCCCTCCCGGGTCCTACGAGCAGTACTTC. It encodes CASSYLREGPPGSYEQYF.

The chain is built from TRBV5-1 and TRBJ1-1, with D perhaps TRBD1 (5 bases). Trimming stripped 2 bases from V and 11 bases from J, with 19 bases between. The CDR3 covers 14 residues. From germline, CDR1 is SGHRS and CDR2 YFSETQ. As DNA, the CDR3 is TGCGCCAGCAGCTTCGTTGGGGGTAAGGGGACCGCTTTCTTT. Protein sequence: CASSFVGGKGTAFF.

This clonotype has ten or more counts. This chain joins TRBV7-2 and TRBJ2-2; D remains unclear. Germline V CDR1 and CDR2: SGHTA, FQGNSA. Trimming took 11 bases from V and 2 from J, leaving 6 bases between them. CDR3 length equals 11 residues. CDR3 DNA sequence: TGTGCCCTGAGAAACACCGGGGAGCTGTTTTTT. Its protein product is CALRNTGELFF.

This clonotype was seen more than once but under ten times. The chain employs TRBV4-1 and TRBJ2-7; 10 nucleotides align to TRBD2. Looked up from germline, CDR1 is MGHRA and CDR2 is YSYEKL. The CDR3 is 15 residues long. The J segment lost 5 bases and the V segment lost 2 bases, leaving 6 bases of the junction unmatched. CDR3 region: CASSQKSGRAHEQYF. DNA of the CDR3: TGCGCCAGCAGCCAAAAAAGCGGGAGGGCCCACGAGCAGTACTTC.

This clonotype has at least ten counts. The chain is built from TRBV27 and TRBJ2-7; 9 nucleotides agree with TRBD2. The germline V gene has CDR1 MNHEY and CDR2 SMNVEV (reference sequence). The CDR3 is 15 amino acids. V gave up 2 bases and J gave up 2 bases; unmatched junction bases: 4. The DNA for the CDR3 is TGTGCCAGCAGTTTAGCGGGAGGGCCGACCTACGAGCAGTACTTC. Its translation is CASSLAGGPTYEQYF.

In DNA form, the CDR3 reads TGTGCCAGCAGGGACGGGACAGGGGGGGTCGACAATCAGCCCCAGCATTTT. As protein: CASRDGTGGVDNQPQHF. V and J are TRBV6-5 and TRBJ1-5; 11 bases line up with TRBD1. V shed 6 bases and J 3 bases; nucleotides not matched to a gene: 10. CDR1 is MNHEY, CDR2 SVGAGI, per germline. This CDR3 region has 17 residues.

This clonotype occurred many times. V usage is TRBV7-2 and J usage is TRBJ2-7; possible D gene TRBD2, 6 bases. The CDR3 contains 14 residues. In germline, CDR1 is SGHTA, CDR2 FQGNSA. V was clipped by 2 bases and J by 0 bases, with 8 bases between them. In DNA, the CDR3 is TGTGCCAGCAGCTTACTAGCGAGCTCCTACGAGCAGTACTTC. This encodes CASSLLASSYEQYF.

This clonotype was counted between two and nine times. The chain joins TRBV5-4 to TRBJ2-7, with 9 bases aligning to TRBD2. The length of the CDR3 is 16 residues. V was pared by 0 bases and J by 5 bases, with 9 bases of the junction left unmatched. Per germline, CDR1 SGHNT and CDR2 YYREEE (reference sequence). DNA of the CDR3: TGTGCCAGCAGCTTGGGGAGGCGGGAGGGCCTGAACGAGCAGTACTTC. Translating it yields CASSLGRREGLNEQYF.

The J gene is TRBJ2-5, the V gene TRBV13; TRBD1 is a possible D gene (6 bases). Trimming cost V 5 bases and J 9 bases, with 19 bases left between them. This CDR3 region has 14 residues. Per germline, CDR1 PRHDT and CDR2 FYEKMQ (reference sequence). CDR3 in amino acids: CASSPQGRNQPQYF. For the CDR3, the DNA is TGTGCCAGCAGCCCCCAGGGGCGCAATCAGCCCCAGTACTTC.

The rearrangement links TRBV14 to TRBJ2-5, with D unresolved. The CDR3 covers 14 residues. Germline CDR1 reads SGHDN; CDR2 reads FVKESK. V was cut by 5 bases and J by 0 bases, with 10 bases left in between. CDR3 sequence (DNA): TGTGCCAGCAGCTTGTCAGAATACCAAGAGACCCAGTACTTC. Translated: CASSLSEYQETQYF.

In its sample, this clonotype was seen once. The V and J genes are TRBV19 and TRBJ2-6; perhaps TRBD1 as D (6 bases). There are 15 residues in the CDR3. The germline CDR1 and CDR2 sequences are LNHDA and SQIVND (reference sequence). Trimming pared 9 bases from V and 0 bases from J, leaving 12 bases between. The DNA for the CDR3 is TGTGCCAGCGGACGGACAGTCTCTGGGGCCAACGTCCTGACTTTC. Its translation is CASGRTVSGANVLTF.

This clonotype was counted a single time. Given a much more abundant clone one base away, this may be a read error. The chain couples TRBV27 to TRBJ2-7; D is perhaps TRBD1 (5 bases). V was trimmed by 1 base and J by 6 bases, leaving 10 bases between them. CDR3 length: 13 residues. CDR1 MNHEY and CDR2 SMNVEV come from the germline V gene (reference sequence). In DNA form, the CDR3 reads TGTGCCAGCAGTTTATTGGGGCAGTCCGAGCAGTACTTC. It translates to CASSLLGQSEQYF.